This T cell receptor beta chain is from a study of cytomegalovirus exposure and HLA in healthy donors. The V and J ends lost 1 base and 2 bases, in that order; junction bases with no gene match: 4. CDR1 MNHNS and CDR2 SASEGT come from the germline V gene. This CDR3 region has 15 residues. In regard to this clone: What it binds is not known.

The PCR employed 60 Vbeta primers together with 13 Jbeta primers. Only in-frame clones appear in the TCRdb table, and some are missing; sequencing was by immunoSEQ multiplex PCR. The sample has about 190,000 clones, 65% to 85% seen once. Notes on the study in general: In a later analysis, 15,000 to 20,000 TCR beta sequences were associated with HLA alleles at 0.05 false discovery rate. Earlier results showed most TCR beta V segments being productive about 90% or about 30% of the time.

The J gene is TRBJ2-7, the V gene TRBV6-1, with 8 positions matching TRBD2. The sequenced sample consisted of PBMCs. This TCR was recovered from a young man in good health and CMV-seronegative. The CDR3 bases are TGTGCCAGCAGTGAAGAGAAACTAGCGGCCTACGAGCAGTACTTC. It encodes CASSEEKLAAYEQYF.